The sample holds a few counts of the clone carrying this T cell receptor beta chain. Its antigen is undetermined. Unique molecular identifiers were used in preparing the TCRbeta library. TCRdb processed the PCR reads anew with MiXCR; each CDR3 protein has one entry. The sample contains roughly 340,000 distinct CDR3 sequences, about 17% of which appear only once. The sample originates from a study of T-cell reconstitution after alpha-beta-depleted transplantation in children. Findings and caveats of the study: Diversity and T-cell counts at one year after transplant derived mostly from new T cells. Some patients showed high day-60 TCRbeta diversity, which derived from surviving recipient T cells and thymic progenitors. Reports say that about two months after transplant, the alpha-beta T cells came out of several hundred graft clones that had expanded.

Germline-derived CDR1 and CDR2 are SGDLS and YYNGEE. CDR3 length: 14 amino acids. Trimming at V came to 3 bases and at J to 14 bases, leaving 11 bases not matched to a gene. The sequencing here drew on PBMCs, mostly from graft donor cells, taken 360 days after TCRalphabeta/CD19-depleted stem cell transplant. The chain has TRBV9 and TRBJ2-1; 10 bases fit TRBD2. The TCR originated in a male patient between 2 and 10 years old who had a stem cell transplant for acute lymphoblastic leukemia, so the T cells may come from the graft donor. The CDR3 DNA reads as TGTGCCAGCAGCGCCGGACTAGCGGAAAGCAGAGAGTTCTTC. This encodes CASSAGLAESREFF.